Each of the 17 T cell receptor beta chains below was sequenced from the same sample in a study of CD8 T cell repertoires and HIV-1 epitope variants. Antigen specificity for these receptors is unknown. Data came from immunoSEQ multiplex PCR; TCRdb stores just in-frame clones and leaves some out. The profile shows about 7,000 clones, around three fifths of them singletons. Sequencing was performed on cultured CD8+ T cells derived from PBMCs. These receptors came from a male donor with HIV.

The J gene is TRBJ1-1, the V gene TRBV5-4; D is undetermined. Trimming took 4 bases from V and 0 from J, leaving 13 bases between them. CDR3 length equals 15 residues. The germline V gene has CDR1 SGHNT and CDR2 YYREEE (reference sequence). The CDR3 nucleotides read TGTGCCAGCAGCCTACGGAGGGAAATGAACACTGAAGCTTTCTTT. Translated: CASSLRREMNTEAFF.

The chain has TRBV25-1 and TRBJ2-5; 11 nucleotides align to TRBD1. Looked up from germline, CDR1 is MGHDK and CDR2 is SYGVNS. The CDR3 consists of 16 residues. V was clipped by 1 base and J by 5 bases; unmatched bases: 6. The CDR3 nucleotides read TGTGCCAGCAGTGAATTAGGACAGGGGGCTAGGGAGACCCAGTACTTC. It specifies CASSELGQGARETQYF.

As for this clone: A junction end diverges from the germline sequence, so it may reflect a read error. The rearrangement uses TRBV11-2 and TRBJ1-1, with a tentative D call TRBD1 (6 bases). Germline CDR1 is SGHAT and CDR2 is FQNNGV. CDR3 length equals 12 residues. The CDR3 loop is CASSPDSQGVIF. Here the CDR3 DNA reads TGTGCCAGCAGCCCGGACAGCCAGGGAGTGATCTTT.

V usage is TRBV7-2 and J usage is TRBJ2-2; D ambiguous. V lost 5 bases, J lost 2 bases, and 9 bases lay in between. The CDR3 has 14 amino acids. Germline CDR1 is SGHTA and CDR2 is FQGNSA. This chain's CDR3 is CASSQTINTGELFF. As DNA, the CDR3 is TGTGCCAGCAGCCAGACAATTAACACCGGGGAGCTGTTTTTT.

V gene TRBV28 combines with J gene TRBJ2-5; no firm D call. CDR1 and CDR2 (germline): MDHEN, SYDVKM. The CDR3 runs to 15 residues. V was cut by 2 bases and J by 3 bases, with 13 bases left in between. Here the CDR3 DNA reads TGTGCCAGCAGTTTACCTCTCCTGGGTGAAGAGACCCAGTACTTC. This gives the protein CASSLPLLGEETQYF.

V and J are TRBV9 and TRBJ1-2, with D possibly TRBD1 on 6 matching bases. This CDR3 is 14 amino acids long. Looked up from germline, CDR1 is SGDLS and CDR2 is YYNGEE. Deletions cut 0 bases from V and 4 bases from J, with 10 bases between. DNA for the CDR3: TGTGCCAGCAGCGTAGCTCCGGACAGCTATGGCTACACCTTC. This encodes CASSVAPDSYGYTF.

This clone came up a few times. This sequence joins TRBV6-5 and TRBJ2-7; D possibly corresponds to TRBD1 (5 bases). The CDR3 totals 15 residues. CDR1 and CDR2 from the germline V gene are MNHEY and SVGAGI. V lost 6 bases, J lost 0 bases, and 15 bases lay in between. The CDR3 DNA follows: TGTGCCAGCAGCAGGGTCTCCGTAAGCTCCTACGAGCAGTACTTC. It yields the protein CASSRVSVSSYEQYF.

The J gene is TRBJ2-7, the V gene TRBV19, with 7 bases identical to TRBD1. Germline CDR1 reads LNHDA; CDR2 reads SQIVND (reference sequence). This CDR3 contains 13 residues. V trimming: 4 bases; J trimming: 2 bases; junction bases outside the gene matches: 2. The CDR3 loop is CASSRGTAYEQYF. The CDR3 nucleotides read TGTGCCAGTAGTAGAGGGACAGCCTACGAGCAGTACTTC.

The CDR3 reads CASSLVQGGSSYEQYF. The DNA of the CDR3 is TGTGCCAGCAGCTTGGTACAGGGGGGTTCCTCCTACGAGCAGTACTTC. The rearrangement uses TRBV5-4 and TRBJ2-7; 8 bases align to TRBD1. The CDR3 has 16 amino acids. Per the germline V gene, CDR1 is SGHNT and CDR2 is YYREEE (reference sequence). V shed 0 bases and J 0 bases; nucleotides not matched to a gene: 5.

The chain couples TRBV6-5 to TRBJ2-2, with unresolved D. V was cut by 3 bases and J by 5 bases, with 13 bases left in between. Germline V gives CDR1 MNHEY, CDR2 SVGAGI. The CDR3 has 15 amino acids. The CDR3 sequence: CASSYSGSTTGELFF. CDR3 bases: TGTGCCAGCAGTTATTCGGGCTCGACGACCGGGGAGCTGTTTTTT.

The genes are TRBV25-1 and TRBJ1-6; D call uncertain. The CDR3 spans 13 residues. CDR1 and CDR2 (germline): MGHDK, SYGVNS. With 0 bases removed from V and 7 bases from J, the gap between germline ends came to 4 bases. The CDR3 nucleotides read TGTGCCAGCAGTGAATATGTCAATTCACCCCTCCACTTT. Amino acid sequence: CASSEYVNSPLHF.

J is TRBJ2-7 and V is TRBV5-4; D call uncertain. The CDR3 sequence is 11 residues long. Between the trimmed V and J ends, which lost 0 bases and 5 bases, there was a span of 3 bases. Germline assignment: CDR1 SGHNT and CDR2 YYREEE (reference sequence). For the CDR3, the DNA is TGTGCCAGCAGCTTGGATCACGAGCAGTACTTC. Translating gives CASSLDHEQYF. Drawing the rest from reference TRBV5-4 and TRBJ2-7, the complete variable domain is ETGVTQSPTHLIKTRGQQVTLRCSSQSGHNTVSWYQQALGQGPQFIFQYYREEENGRGNFPPRFSGLQFPNYSSELNVNALELDDSALYLCASSLDHEQYFGPGTRLTVT.

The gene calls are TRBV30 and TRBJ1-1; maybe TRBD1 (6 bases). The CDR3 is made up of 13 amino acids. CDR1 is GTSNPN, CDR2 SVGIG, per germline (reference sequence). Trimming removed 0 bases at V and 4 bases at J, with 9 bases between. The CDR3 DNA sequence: TGTGCCTGGAGTGTAGGGGGGCTCACTGAAGCTTTCTTT. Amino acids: CAWSVGGLTEAFF. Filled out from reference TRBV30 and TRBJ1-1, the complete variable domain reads SQTIHQWPATLVQPVGSPLSLECTVEGTSNPNLYWYRQAAGRGLQLLFYSVGIGQISSEVPQNLSASRPQDRQFILSSKKLLLSDSGFYLCAWSVGGLTEAFFGQGTRLTVV.

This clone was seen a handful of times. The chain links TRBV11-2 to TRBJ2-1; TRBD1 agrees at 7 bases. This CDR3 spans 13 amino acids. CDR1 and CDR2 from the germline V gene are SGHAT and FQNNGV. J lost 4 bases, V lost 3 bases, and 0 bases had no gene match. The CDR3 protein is CASSLGQYNEQFF. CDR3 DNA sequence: TGTGCCAGCAGCTTGGGACAGTACAATGAGCAGTTCTTC.

The CDR3 coding sequence is TGTGCCAGCAGCTTAAATCCGGGCGGGGGCCGAGAGAATGAGCAGTTCTTC. Translating it yields CASSLNPGGGRENEQFF. The V gene is TRBV7-3, the J gene TRBJ2-1; perhaps TRBD2 as D (7 bases). The CDR3 is 17 amino acids. Germline CDR1 reads SGHTA; CDR2 reads FQGTGA. V lost 1 base and J lost 7, with 20 bases in between.

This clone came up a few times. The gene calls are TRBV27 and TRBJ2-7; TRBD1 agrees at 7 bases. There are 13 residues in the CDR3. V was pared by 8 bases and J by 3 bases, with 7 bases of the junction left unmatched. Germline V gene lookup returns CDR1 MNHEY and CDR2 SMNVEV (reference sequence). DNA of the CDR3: TGTGCCAGCGGACCGGGACAGAGCTACGAGCAGTACTTC. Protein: CASGPGQSYEQYF.

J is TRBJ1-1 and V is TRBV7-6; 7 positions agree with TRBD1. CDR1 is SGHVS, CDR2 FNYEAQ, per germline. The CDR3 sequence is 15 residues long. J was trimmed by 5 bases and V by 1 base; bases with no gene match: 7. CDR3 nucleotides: TGTGCCAGCAGCTTAGAGAGGCAGGGGGTGACTGAAGCTTTCTTT. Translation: CASSLERQGVTEAFF.